This T cell receptor (beta chain) was found in a study of shared T cell receptors in the human thymus. Clones were read by immunoSEQ multiplex PCR, and TCRdb kept only the in-frame ones, dropping some. This table holds about 380,000 clones, about 95% found once. Germline V lookup: CDR1 MNHNS, CDR2 SASEGT. There are 13 residues in the CDR3. V lost 4 bases to trimming and J lost 0 bases, with 6 bases between them. This receptor was identified in a human donor. V gene TRBV6-1 combines with J gene TRBJ1-1; D is undetermined. What was sequenced was thymocytes. The CDR3 sequence: CASSVVLNTEAFF. The CDR3 DNA reads TGTGCCAGCAGTGTGGTGTTGAACACTGAAGCTTTCTTT.